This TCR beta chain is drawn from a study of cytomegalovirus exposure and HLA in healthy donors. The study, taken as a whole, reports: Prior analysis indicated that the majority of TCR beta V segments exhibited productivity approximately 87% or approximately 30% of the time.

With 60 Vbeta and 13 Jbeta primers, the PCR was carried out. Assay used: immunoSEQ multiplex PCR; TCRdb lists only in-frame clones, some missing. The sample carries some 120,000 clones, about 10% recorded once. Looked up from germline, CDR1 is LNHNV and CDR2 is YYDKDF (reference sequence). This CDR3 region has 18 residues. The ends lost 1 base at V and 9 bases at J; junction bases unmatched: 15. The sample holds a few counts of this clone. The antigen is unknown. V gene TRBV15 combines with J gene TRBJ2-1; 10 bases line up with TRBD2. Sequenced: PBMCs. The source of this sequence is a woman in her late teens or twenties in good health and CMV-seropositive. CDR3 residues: CATSRGDSSPSGSFEQFF. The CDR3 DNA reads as TGTGCCACCAGCAGAGGGGATTCTTCGCCTAGCGGGAGCTTTGAGCAGTTCTTC.